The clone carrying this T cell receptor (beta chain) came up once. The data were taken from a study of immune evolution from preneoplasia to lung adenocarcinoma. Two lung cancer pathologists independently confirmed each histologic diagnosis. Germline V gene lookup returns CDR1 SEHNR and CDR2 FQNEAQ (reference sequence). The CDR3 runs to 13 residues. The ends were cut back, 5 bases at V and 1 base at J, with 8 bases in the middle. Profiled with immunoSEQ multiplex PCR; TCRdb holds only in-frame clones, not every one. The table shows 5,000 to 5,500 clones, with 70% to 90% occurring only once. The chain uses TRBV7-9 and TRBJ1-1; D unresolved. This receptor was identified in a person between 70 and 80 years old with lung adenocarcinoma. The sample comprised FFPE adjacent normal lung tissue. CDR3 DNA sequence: TGTGCCAGCAGCCTGACTGGGAACACTGAAGCTTTCTTT. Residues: CASSLTGNTEAFF.